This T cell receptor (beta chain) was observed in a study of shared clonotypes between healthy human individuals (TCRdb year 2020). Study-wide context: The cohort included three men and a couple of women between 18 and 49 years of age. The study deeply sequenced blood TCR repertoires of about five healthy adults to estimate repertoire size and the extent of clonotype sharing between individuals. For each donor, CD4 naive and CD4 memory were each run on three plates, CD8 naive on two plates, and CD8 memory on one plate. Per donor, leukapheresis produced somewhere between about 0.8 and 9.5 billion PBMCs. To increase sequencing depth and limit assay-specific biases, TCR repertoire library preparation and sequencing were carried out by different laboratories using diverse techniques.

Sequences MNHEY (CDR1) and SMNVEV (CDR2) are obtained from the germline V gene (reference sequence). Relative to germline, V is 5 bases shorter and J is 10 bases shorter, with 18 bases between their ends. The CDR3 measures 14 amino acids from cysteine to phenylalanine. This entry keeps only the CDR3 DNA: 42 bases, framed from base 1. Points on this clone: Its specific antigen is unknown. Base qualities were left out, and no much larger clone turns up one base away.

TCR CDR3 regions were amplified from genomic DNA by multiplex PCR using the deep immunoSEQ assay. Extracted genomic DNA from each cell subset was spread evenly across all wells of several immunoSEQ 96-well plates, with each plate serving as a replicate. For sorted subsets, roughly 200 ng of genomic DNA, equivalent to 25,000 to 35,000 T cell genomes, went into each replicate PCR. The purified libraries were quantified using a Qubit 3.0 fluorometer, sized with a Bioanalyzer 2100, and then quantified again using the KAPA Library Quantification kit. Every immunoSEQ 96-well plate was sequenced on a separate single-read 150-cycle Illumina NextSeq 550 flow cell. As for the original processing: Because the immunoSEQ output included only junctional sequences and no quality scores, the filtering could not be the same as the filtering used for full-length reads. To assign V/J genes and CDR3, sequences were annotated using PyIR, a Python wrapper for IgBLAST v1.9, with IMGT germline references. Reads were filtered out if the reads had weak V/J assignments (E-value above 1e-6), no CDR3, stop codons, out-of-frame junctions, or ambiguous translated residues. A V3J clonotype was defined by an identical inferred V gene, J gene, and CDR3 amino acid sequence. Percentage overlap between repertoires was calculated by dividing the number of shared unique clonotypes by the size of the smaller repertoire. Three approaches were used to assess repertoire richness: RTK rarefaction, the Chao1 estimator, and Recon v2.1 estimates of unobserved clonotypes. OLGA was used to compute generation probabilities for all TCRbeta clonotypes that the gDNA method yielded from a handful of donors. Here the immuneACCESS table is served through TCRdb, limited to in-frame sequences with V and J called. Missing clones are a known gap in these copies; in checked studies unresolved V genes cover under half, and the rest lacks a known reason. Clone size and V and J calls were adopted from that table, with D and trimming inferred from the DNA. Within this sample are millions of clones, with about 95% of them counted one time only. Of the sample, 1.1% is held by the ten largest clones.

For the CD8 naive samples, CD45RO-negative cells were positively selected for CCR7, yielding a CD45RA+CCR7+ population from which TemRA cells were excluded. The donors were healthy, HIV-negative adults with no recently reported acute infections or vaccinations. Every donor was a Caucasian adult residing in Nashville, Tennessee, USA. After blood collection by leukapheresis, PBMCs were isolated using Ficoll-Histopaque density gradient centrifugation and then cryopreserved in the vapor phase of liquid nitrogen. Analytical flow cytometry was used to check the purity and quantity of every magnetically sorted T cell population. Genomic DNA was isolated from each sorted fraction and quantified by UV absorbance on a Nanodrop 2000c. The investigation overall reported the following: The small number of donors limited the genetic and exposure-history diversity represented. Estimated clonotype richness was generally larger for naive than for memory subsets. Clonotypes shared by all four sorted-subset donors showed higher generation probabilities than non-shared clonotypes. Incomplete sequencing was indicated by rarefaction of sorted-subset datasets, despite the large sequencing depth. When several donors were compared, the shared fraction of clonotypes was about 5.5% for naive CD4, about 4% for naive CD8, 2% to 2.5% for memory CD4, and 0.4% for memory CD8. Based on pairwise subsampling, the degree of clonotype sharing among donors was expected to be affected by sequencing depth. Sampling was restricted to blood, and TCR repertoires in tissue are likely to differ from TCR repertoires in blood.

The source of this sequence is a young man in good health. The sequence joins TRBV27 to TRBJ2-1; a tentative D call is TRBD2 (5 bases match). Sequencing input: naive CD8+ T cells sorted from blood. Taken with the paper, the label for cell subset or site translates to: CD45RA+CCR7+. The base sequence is TGTGCCAGCAGTCTCATCGGGAATTCATGGGAGCAGTTCTTC. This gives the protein CASSLIGNSWEQFF.